Sequencing of this TCR beta chain was carried out in a study of persistence of HIV-infected CD4 T cells (dated by TCRdb to 2019 to 2021). About the study as a whole: The study isolated CMV- and HIV-1 Gag-responding CD4+ T cells from ART-treated individuals to examine antigen-driven clonal expansion of HIV-1-infected cells. Suppressive ART had been received by participants for a median of roughly eight years. Apart from a couple of participants who underwent leukapheresis at a single time point, peripheral blood samples of up to 180 mL were collected from participants at multiple time points. The clonality of all cells in each sorted population was assessed by TCRbeta sequencing, whereas the clonality of infected cells was assessed by proviral sequencing. In the cross-participant TCR cluster analysis, roughly 8 participants were included for CMV and roughly 7 participants were included for Gag.

The immunoSEQ hsTCRB assay version 4, run in survey mode, was used to sequence TCRbeta repertoires from genomic DNA. Genomic DNA was diluted to about 10 ng/uL, using up to roughly 1 ug per sample for TCRbeta sequencing. Concerning the study's data processing: TCRbeta data analysis was done in ImmunoSeq Analyzer 3.0, and diversity was calculated on productive nucleotide rearrangements. Using the Immunarch R package, lower-bound TCR diversity was estimated with the improved Chao index and clonality was estimated with the Gini coefficient. Different nucleotide rearrangements encoding the same CDR3beta amino acid sequence were treated as distinct clonotypes. TCRbeta sequences significantly enriched in antigen-responding cells relative to anti-CD3/anti-CD28-activated cells were identified by differential abundance analysis. Using predicted peptide-MHC specificity as the basis, GLIPH2 grouped TCRs into clusters, both for each participant individually and for the merged data sets that combined participants. TCRdb holds this immuneACCESS table with in-frame rearrangements only. Some clones are missing; in checked studies, unresolved V genes explain under half, and the rest has no known cause. V and J calls and clone size come straight from that table; D and trimming were deduced from the DNA. This sample holds 30,000 to 45,000 clones; over 80% were observed only once. In total, the top ten clones hold roughly 1.5% of the sample.

Study-level results and caveats: Bulk TCR analyses could not be restricted to the rare CMV-responding cells that actually carried HIV-1 proviruses. A correlation was observed between TCR oligoclonality and proviral oligoclonality within the same sorted populations. TCRbeta richness in CMV- and Gag-responding cells was significantly lower than in anti-CD3/anti-CD28-responding cells; CMV-responding cells had higher oligoclonality than CD3/CD28-stimulated and Gag-responding cells. The study involved few individuals and tested only a limited range of antigens. Antigen-responding cells were enriched for expanded CDR3beta sequences that were degenerate, which suggests that CD4+ responses to CMV and Gag underwent convergent selection.

As to this clone: What this receptor recognizes is not known. Base quality data are lacking; no much larger clone is found one base away.

The CDR3 runs 16 amino acids, cysteine and phenylalanine included. The read is trimmed to its CDR3 DNA, 48 bases read in frame from base 1. Trimming at the junction amounts to 3 bases on V and 3 bases on J, and the germline ends lie 17 bases apart. In the germline V gene (reference sequence), CDR1 corresponds to GTSNPN and CDR2 to SVGIG. Read against the paper, the sample's treatment or condition label means: suppressive antiretroviral therapy. Lysates of CMV-infected fibroblasts at about 9.5 ug/mL were used to stimulate the cells. Nonresponding CD40L-negative CD69-negative CD45RO-high memory CD4+ T cells were sorted as memory populations depleted of antigen-responding cells. HIV-1-infected adults in whom suppressive ART had been started during chronic infection were enrolled as participants. For at least 4 years, participants had undetectable plasma HIV-1 RNA, below 50 copies/mL. To be included, a participant needed positive CMV serology and a CD4+ T cell count above 400 cells/uL. Before stimulation, PBMCs were isolated using density centrifugation and then depleted of CD8+ T cells. CD8-depleted PBMCs were stimulated for roughly 20 hours with anti-CD28/CD49d costimulation, CD40-blocking antibody and enfuvirtide to prevent new infections. Sorting was done on either a Beckman Coulter MoFlo Legacy or an XDP sorter, and propidium iodide was used to exclude dead cells. Genomic DNA was extracted with the QIAamp DNA Mini Kit for samples above one million cells, otherwise with the Quick-DNA Microprep Kit.

This material consisted of CD4+ T cells sorted from PBMCs after approximately 19-hour stimulation, taken from a patient who received antiretroviral therapy. Per the publication, the cell subset or site label means: CD40L-CD69- CD45RO-high memory CD4 T cells not responding to CMV lysate. The chain joins TRBV30 to TRBJ2-2; a tentative D call is TRBD1 (6 bases match). The source is an adult man with HIV who was CMV-seropositive. The CDR3 region reads CAWRPPQGSYTGELFF. The DNA reads as follows: TGTGCCTGGAGACCCCCTCAGGGGTCCTACACCGGGGAGCTGTTTTTT.